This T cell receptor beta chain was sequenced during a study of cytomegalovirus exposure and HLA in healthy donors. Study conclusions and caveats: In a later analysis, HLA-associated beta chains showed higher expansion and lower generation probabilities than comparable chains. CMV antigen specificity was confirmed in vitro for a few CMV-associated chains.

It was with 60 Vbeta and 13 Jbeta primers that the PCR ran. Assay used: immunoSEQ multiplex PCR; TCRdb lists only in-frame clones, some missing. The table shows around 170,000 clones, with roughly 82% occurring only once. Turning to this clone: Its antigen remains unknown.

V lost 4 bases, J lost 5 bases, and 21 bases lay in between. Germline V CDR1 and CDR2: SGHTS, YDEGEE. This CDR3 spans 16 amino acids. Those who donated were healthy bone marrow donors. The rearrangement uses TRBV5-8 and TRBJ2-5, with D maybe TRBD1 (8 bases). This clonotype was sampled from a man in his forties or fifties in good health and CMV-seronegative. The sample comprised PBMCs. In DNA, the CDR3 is TGTGCCAGCAGCGGGAGGACAGGGATCGGGGGGGAGACCCAGTACTTC. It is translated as CASSGRTGIGGETQYF.